The 31 T cell receptor beta chains given below trace back to one sample, sequenced in a study of blood T cell repertoires in COVID-19. Clones were read by immunoSEQ multiplex PCR, and TCRdb kept only the in-frame ones, dropping some. The sample has 200,000 to 250,000 clones, just under 90% seen once. The sequencing sample was made of PBMCs or T cells enriched from blood (not recorded which). The receptors were sampled from a man aged 45 to 65 who had been exposed to COVID-19.

This rearrangement joins TRBV7-3 to TRBJ1-1, with 11 bases fitting TRBD1. Trimming took 5 bases from V and 4 from J; bases not matched to a gene: 3. Germline loops: CDR1 SGHTA, CDR2 FQGTGA. The CDR3 contains 14 residues. CDR3 sequence (DNA): TGTGCCAGCAGCCAGGGGACAGGGGGCACTGAAGCTTTCTTT. This codes for CASSQGTGGTEAFF. The full variable domain, completed using reference TRBV7-3 and TRBJ1-1, is GAGVSQTPSNKVTEKGKYVELRCDPISGHTALYWYRQSLGQGPEFLIYFQGTGAADDSGLPNDRFFAVRPEGSVSTLKIQRTERGDSAVYLCASSQGTGGTEAFFGQGTRLTVV.

The chain couples TRBV12-3 or TRBV12-4 to TRBJ1-2; D uncertain. This CDR3 contains 11 residues. Trimming took off 10 bases at V and 5 bases at J, with 11 bases between the two ends. The CDR3 DNA reads as TGTGCCACCCTTCGAGTTTATGGCTACACCTTC. The encoded protein is CATLRVYGYTF.

The chain links TRBV20-1 to TRBJ2-3, with D possibly being TRBD2 (5 bases). The germline V gene has CDR1 DFQATT and CDR2 SNEGSKA (reference sequence). This CDR3 region has 13 residues. V lost 5 bases and J 1 base, leaving 10 bases between the germline ends. CDR3 amino acids: CSAGGSGTDTQYF. The CDR3 coding sequence is TGCAGTGCTGGTGGGAGTGGCACAGATACGCAGTATTTT.

The rearrangement links TRBV5-1 to TRBJ1-5, with TRBD1 as a possible D gene (5 bases). The CDR3 is 15 amino acids. In germline, CDR1 is SGHRS, CDR2 YFSETQ. The V end was cut by 1 base, the J end by 1 base, with 9 bases between. The CDR3, as DNA: TGCGCCAGCAGCTTGTTGGGGGGGAGCAATCAGCCCCAGCATTTT. Translated, it gives CASSLLGGSNQPQHF.

The genes are TRBV19 and TRBJ1-1; 9 bases are shared with TRBD1. The CDR3 length is 16 residues. The germline gives CDR1 LNHDA, CDR2 SQIVND (reference sequence). Unmatched junction bases numbered 10, after V lost 7 bases and J lost 1 base. CDR3 sequence: CASNPPGQGKNTEAFF. The CDR3, as DNA: TGTGCCAGTAACCCTCCGGGACAGGGCAAGAACACTGAAGCTTTCTTT.

This clone was recorded once. The sample contains more than one DNA sequence encoding this CDR3. The chain combines TRBV2 with TRBJ1-6; maybe TRBD1 (5 bases). Germline CDR1 and CDR2: SNHLY and FYNNEI. The V and J ends lost 4 bases and 6 bases respectively, with 7 bases between them. This CDR3 has 13 residues. The DNA of the CDR3 is TGTGCCAGCAGTGGTCAGGGTAATTCACCCCTCCACTTT. It codes for CASSGQGNSPLHF.

With regard to this clone: Other DNA sequences in this sample translate to the same CDR3. The chain joins TRBV5-1 to TRBJ1-4; 8 bases line up with TRBD1. V lost 0 bases, J lost 5 bases, and 0 bases stayed unmatched. Germline CDR1 SGHRS, CDR2 YFSETQ. The CDR3 sequence is 14 residues long. CDR3 protein: CASSLGQGNEKLFF. DNA for the CDR3: TGCGCCAGCAGCTTGGGACAGGGGAATGAAAAACTGTTTTTT.

The chain joins TRBV28 to TRBJ2-2, with TRBD2 matching over 7 bases. V lost 9 bases to trimming and J lost 1 base; unmatched junction nucleotides: 5. The CDR3 length is 14 residues. Germline V CDR1 and CDR2: MDHEN, SYDVKM. The CDR3 loop is CASERGLNTGELFF. In DNA, the CDR3 is TGTGCCAGTGAGCGGGGCCTGAACACCGGGGAGCTGTTTTTT.

This chain connects TRBV7-6 to TRBJ2-7; D perhaps matches TRBD1 (6 bases). V dropped 1 base and J dropped 4 bases, with 14 bases sitting between them. The length of the CDR3 is 15 residues. Per germline, CDR1 SGHVS and CDR2 FNYEAQ. In nucleotides, the CDR3 is TGTGCCAGCAGCTTAGGGTCGAGGGGGTCTTACGAGCAGTACTTC. Translation: CASSLGSRGSYEQYF. Looking up the rest from reference TRBV7-6 and TRBJ2-7 gives the full variable domain: GAGVSQSPRYKVTKRGQDVALRCDPISGHVSLYWYRQALGQGPEFLTYFNYEAQQDKSGLPNDRFSAERPEGSISTLTIQRTEQRDSAMYRCASSLGSRGSYEQYFGPGTRLTVT.

With respect to this clone: Germline and junction disagree at one end, which may indicate a read error. The chain has TRBV5-4 and TRBJ1-4; TRBD1 agrees at 8 bases. In germline, CDR1 is SGHNT, CDR2 YYREEE (reference sequence). The CDR3 consists of 12 residues. CDR3 in DNA: TGTGCCAGCAGCGGAGACAGGGGCCCCCTTCAATTT. Translation: CASSGDRGPLQF.

The V call is TRBV4-1, the J call TRBJ1-5; D might be TRBD1 (5 bases). This CDR3 has 16 amino acids. Germline CDR1 is MGHRA and CDR2 is YSYEKL. Trimming shortened V by 4 bases and J by 5 bases, and 18 bases separated the two germline ends. For the CDR3, the DNA is TGCGCCAGCAGCCTTCTTTTTGGAGGGGCGGATCAGCCCCAGCATTTT. It specifies CASSLLFGGADQPQHF.

The rearrangement joins TRBV12-3 or TRBV12-4 to TRBJ2-7; 7 nucleotides match TRBD1. The CDR3 totals 13 residues. CDR3 DNA sequence: TGTGCCAGCAGTTTGTTTGAAGGGACAGATTTCTCTGTG. Protein sequence: CASSLFEGTDFSV.

This chain connects TRBV4-1 to TRBJ2-3; 7 nucleotides agree with TRBD1. Trimming removed 1 base from V and 2 bases from J; junction bases left unmatched: 9. Per germline, CDR1 MGHRA and CDR2 YSYEKL. The CDR3 sequence is 17 residues long. This CDR3 reads CASSQVDLDRVTDTQYF. DNA of the CDR3: TGCGCCAGCAGCCAAGTTGATCTCGACAGGGTCACAGATACGCAGTATTTT.

The chain uses TRBV4-1 and TRBJ2-1; D might be TRBD2 (6 bases). Germline lookup yields CDR1 MGHRA and CDR2 YSYEKL. CDR3 size: 16 residues. The V end was cut by 0 bases, the J end by 5 bases, with 14 bases between. Here the CDR3 reads CASSQDLGGRHNEQFF. The CDR3 nucleotides are TGCGCCAGCAGCCAAGATTTAGGAGGGAGGCACAATGAGCAGTTCTTC.

The chain is built from TRBV5-1 and TRBJ2-7; 8 bases line up with TRBD1. The CDR3 runs 15 residues. The ends lost 3 bases at V and 0 bases at J; junction bases unmatched: 5. The germline V gene encodes CDR1 SGHRS and CDR2 YFSETQ. This chain's CDR3 is CASSSTGGFSYEQYV. The CDR3 region has the DNA TGCGCCAGCAGCTCCACAGGGGGGTTCTCCTACGAGCAGTACGTC.

The CDR3 spells CASGQTASYGYTF. CDR3 DNA: TGCGCCAGCGGTCAGACAGCCAGCTATGGCTACACCTTC. The chain links TRBV10-2 to TRBJ1-2, with D possibly being TRBD1 (5 bases). V lost 8 bases and J 4 bases, leaving 14 bases between the germline ends. The CDR3 runs to 13 residues. Germline CDR1 WSHSY, CDR2 SAAADI.

This clone came up a few times. The DNA of the CDR3 is TGCGCCAGCAGCTTGGGGGGAGTTGGGACAGGCTATGAGACCCAGTACTTC. It is translated as CASSLGGVGTGYETQYF. The V and J genes are TRBV5-1 and TRBJ2-5, with 8 bases fitting TRBD1. CDR1 is SGHRS and CDR2 is YFSETQ in the germline V gene. The length of the CDR3 is 17 residues. V dropped 0 bases and J dropped 5; count of bases not matched to a gene: 12.

This chain links TRBV29-1 with TRBJ1-2, with D perhaps TRBD1 (6 bases). Per the germline V gene, CDR1 is SQVTM and CDR2 is ANQGSEA. This CDR3 is built from 12 residues. Trimming stripped 7 bases from V and 6 bases from J, with 15 bases between. As DNA, the CDR3 is TGCAGCGGAACAACAGGGTCCCATGGCTACACCTTC. Translating gives CSGTTGSHGYTF.

This sequence joins TRBV6-2 or TRBV6-3 and TRBJ2-7; 9 bases align to TRBD2. The V segment lost 0 bases and the J segment 3 bases; nucleotides outside the gene matches: 9. The germline CDR1 and CDR2 sequences are MNHEY and SVGEGT. This CDR3 spans 17 amino acids. In nucleotides, the CDR3 is TGTGCCAGCAGTTACTCGATTCGCGGGAGGGCCGTCTACGAGCAGTACGTC. Encoded protein: CASSYSIRGRAVYEQYV.

The chain employs TRBV10-3 and TRBJ1-2, with D unclear. The CDR3 has 14 amino acids. The V end was cut by 3 bases, the J end by 0 bases, with 8 bases between. Germline values: CDR1 ENHRY, CDR2 SYGVKD. CDR3 DNA sequence: TGTGCCATCAGTGACAGGATCACTAACTATGGCTACACCTTC. It translates to CAISDRITNYGYTF.

The CDR3 DNA sequence: TGTGCCAGCAGCACCCGGACTAGCGGGATCTACGAGCAGTACGTC. Amino acid sequence: CASSTRTSGIYEQYV. This chain links TRBV13 with TRBJ2-7, with 12 bases identical to TRBD2. V lost 5 bases, J lost 3 bases, and 5 bases stayed unmatched. This CDR3 has 15 amino acids. In germline, CDR1 is PRHDT, CDR2 FYEKMQ (reference sequence).

This clone was seen once. The V and J genes are TRBV5-1 and TRBJ2-7, with D possibly matching TRBD1 (7 bases). V lost 3 bases, J lost 1 base, and 8 bases lay in between. The CDR3 totals 13 residues. Germline CDR1 and CDR2: SGHRS and YFSETQ. The CDR3 here is CASSSGGSYEQYF. The CDR3 DNA sequence: TGCGCCAGCAGCTCAGGGGGGTCCTACGAGCAGTACTTC.

The V and J genes are TRBV7-3 and TRBJ1-1; D not resolved. Germline lookup yields CDR1 SGHTA and CDR2 FQGTGA. The length of the CDR3 is 20 residues. V was shortened by 0 bases and J by 1 base, with 24 bases between the two germline ends. The CDR3 bases are TGTGCCAGCAGCTTAACGTATCCGGCCCTCCAAGAGGTCGAGAACACTGAAGCTTTCTTT. Translated: CASSLTYPALQEVENTEAFF.

The rearrangement uses TRBV5-1 and TRBJ2-3; 7 bases fit TRBD1. The CDR3 sequence is 16 residues long. The germline V gene encodes CDR1 SGHRS and CDR2 YFSETQ. V trimming: 2 bases; J trimming: 1 base; junction bases outside the gene matches: 7. In DNA form, the CDR3 reads TGCGCCAGCAGCTTCCCCAGACAGGGTGGCACAGATACGCAGTATTTT. Its translation: CASSFPRQGGTDTQYF.

The chain links TRBV5-8 to TRBJ2-2; no definite D call. The CDR3 covers 14 residues. V shed 7 bases and J shed 2 bases, with 12 bases lying between them. Germline CDR1 SGHTS, CDR2 YDEGEE. CDR3 region: CASGRVLNTGELFF. CDR3 DNA: TGTGCCAGCGGCCGAGTACTAAACACCGGGGAGCTGTTTTTT. The entire variable domain, with the rest obtained from reference TRBV5-8 and TRBJ2-2, is as follows: EAGVTQSPTHLIKTRGQQATLRCSPISGHTSVYWYQQALGLGLQFLLWYDEGEERNRGNFPPRFSGRQFPNYSSELNVNALELEDSALYLCASGRVLNTGELFFGEGSRLTVL.

V is TRBV6-5 and J is TRBJ2-7, with D perhaps matching TRBD1 (5 bases). Germline lookup yields CDR1 MNHEY and CDR2 SVGAGI. The length of the CDR3 is 15 residues. Between the trimmed V and J ends, which lost 2 bases and 5 bases, there was a span of 16 bases. As DNA, the CDR3 is TGTGCCAGCAGTTACCAGGTTAATGTGGGGCACGAGCAGTACTTC. Translated, it gives CASSYQVNVGHEQYF.

The genes are TRBV3-1 (or the pseudogene TRBV3-2) and TRBJ1-4, with D perhaps TRBD1 (6 bases). Per germline, CDR1 LGHDT and CDR2 YNNKEL (reference sequence). This CDR3 spans 16 amino acids. With 0 bases removed from V and 8 bases from J, the gap between germline ends came to 16 bases. In DNA form, the CDR3 reads TGTGCCAGCAGCCAAGATTTGGGCAGGGGTTCGGAAAAACTGTTTTTT. This translates into CASSQDLGRGSEKLFF.

The DNA of the CDR3 is TGTGCCTGGACATTTTACCGGGCAGGGTCGGATTCACCCCTCCACTTT. Protein product: CAWTFYRAGSDSPLHF. The chain has TRBV30 and TRBJ1-6, with D tentatively TRBD1 (5 bases). V lost 4 bases and J lost 8, with 21 bases in between. The CDR3 spans 16 residues. Germline V lookup: CDR1 GTSNPN, CDR2 SVGIG (reference sequence).

This clone was observed a few times. At one boundary the junction diverges from the germline segment, which might be a read error. The chain couples TRBV4-1 to TRBJ1-1, with D possibly being TRBD1 (5 bases). This CDR3 region has 13 residues. Germline CDR1 MGHRA, CDR2 YSYEKL. The CDR3 loop reads CASSQLTGTEAFF. The CDR3 region has the DNA TGCGCCAGCAGCCAACTTACCGGGACTGAGGCTTTCTTT.

This rearrangement joins TRBV7-9 to TRBJ1-1, with 8 bases fitting TRBD1. Trimming cost V 5 bases and J 11 bases; bases outside gene matches: 13. Germline-derived CDR1 and CDR2 are SEHNR and FQNEAQ (reference sequence). This CDR3 spans 14 amino acids. The CDR3 protein is CASSPSGQVPGAFF. In DNA, the CDR3 is TGTGCCAGCAGCCCCTCGGGACAGGTCCCGGGGGCTTTCTTT.

The gene calls are TRBV15 and TRBJ1-1; 7 bases map to TRBD1. Germline CDR1 LNHNV, CDR2 YYDKDF (reference sequence). The CDR3 has 13 amino acids. The trim removed 0 bases at V and 12 bases at J, leaving 7 bases unmatched. The CDR3 region is CATSRDETGRPFF. The CDR3 DNA is TGTGCCACCAGCAGAGATGAGACAGGGCGGCCTTTCTTT.